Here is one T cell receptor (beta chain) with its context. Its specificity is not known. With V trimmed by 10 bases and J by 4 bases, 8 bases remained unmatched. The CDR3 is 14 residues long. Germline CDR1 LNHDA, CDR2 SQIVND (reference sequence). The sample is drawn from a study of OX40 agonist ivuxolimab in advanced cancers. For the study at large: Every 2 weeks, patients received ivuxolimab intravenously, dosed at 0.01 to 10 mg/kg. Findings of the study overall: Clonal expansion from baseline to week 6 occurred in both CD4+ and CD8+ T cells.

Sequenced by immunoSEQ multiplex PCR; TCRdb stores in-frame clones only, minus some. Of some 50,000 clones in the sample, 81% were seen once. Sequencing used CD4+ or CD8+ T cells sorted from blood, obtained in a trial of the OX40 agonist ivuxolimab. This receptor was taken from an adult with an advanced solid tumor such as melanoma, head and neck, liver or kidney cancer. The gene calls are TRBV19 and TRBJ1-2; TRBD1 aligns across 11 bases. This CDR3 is CATQPGQGVYGYTF. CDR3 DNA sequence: TGTGCCACCCAACCGGGACAGGGGGTCTATGGCTACACCTTC.